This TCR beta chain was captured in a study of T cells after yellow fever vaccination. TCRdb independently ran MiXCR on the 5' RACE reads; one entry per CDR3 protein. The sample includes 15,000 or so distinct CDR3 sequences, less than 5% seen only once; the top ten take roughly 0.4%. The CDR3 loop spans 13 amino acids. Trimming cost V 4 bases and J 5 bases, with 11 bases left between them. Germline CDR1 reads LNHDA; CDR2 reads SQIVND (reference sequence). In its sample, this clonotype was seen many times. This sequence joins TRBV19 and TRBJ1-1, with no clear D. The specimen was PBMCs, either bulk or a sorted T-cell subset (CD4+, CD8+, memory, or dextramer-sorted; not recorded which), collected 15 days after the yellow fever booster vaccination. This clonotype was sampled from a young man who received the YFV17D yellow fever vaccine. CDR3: CASSTRIWTEAFF. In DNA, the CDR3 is TGTGCCAGTAGTACGAGGATTTGGACTGAAGCTTTCTTT.